This TCR beta chain is drawn from a study of T cells in Graves' hyperthyroidism and ophthalmopathy. Whole-study context: Blood was drawn when the patient was first diagnosed and still untreated.

TCR beta CDR3 sequences were amplified from RNA transcripts. The HTBI primer set served for first-round RT-PCR of the TCR CDR3. TCRdb redid the calling of the multiplex PCR reads with MiXCR, one entry per CDR3 protein. This sample has under 350,000 distinct CDR3 sequences, with approximately 18% found just once. In this sample, this clonotype turned up a few times. The antigen is undetermined. The hyperthyroidism patients had all been newly diagnosed, and their disease duration was under 2 months. Their ages ranged from 18 to 65 years. Diagnoses rested on clinical symptoms, serum thyroxine and TRAb, thyroid ultrasound and orbital computed tomography. Study-wide results and limits: Most thyroid clonotypes that were expanded above 0.001 also turned up in blood.

CDR3 length: 16 amino acids. V lost 11 bases and J 0 bases, leaving 20 bases between the germline ends. CDR1 is ENHRY, CDR2 SYGVKD, per germline. The chain joins TRBV10-3 to TRBJ2-1; possibly TRBD1 or TRBD2 for D (6 bases each). This receptor was identified in a woman aged 45-65 years with Graves' hyperthyroidism. Sequencing was carried out using blood. The CDR3 loop reads CASTGAGGSSYNEQFF. CDR3 coding DNA: TGTGCCTCCACGGGGGCCGGGGGTAGCTCCTACAATGAGCAGTTCTTC.